This TCR beta chain was profiled in a study of blood T cells in healthy people across ages. With 2 bases clipped from V and 2 bases from J, the junction kept 9 bases outside the gene matches. Germline loops: CDR1 SGDLS, CDR2 YYNGEE. The CDR3 runs 19 residues. PCR was performed a second time for about 7 to 11 cycles using a sample-barcoded 5' primer and a J-beta primer mix. TCRdb passed the 5' RACE reads through MiXCR, listing each CDR3 protein once. The table records 650,000 to 900,000 distinct CDR3 sequences, about 59% of them present only once. This clonotype was observed once. Sequenced input: blood. The sequence was collected from a man aged 25-40 years in good health. The V and J genes are TRBV9 and TRBJ2-3; the match to TRBD2 covers 15 bases. CDR3 DNA: TGTGCCAGCAGCGTCGAATCCAGGACTAGCGGGGGGGCCACAGATACGCAGTATTTT. This gives the protein CASSVESRTSGGATDTQYF.